The following is a T cell receptor beta chain sequence with its context. The sample belongs to a study of blood T cell repertoires in COVID-19. The wider study: Samples representing acute and convalescent COVID-19 were sourced from the United States, Italy and Spain.

Here immunoSEQ multiplex PCR was the method, and the copy in TCRdb shows in-frame clones only, minus some. The profile shows more than 85,000 clones, about 86% of them singletons. Either two negative PCRs, clearance, or symptom resolution qualified Cohort 3 donors as recovered. V was pared by 4 bases and J by 4 bases, with 6 bases of the junction left unmatched. Looked up from germline, CDR1 is MNHEY and CDR2 is SMNVEV (reference sequence). This CDR3 is 14 amino acids long. V gene TRBV27 combines with J gene TRBJ2-7; 8 nucleotides align to TRBD1. Sequencing was done on a sample of PBMCs or T cells enriched from blood (not recorded which). This clonotype was obtained from a woman aged 45-65 years who had recovered from COVID-19. In DNA form, the CDR3 reads TGTGCCAGCAGTTACGGCAGGGGGCCATACGAGCAGTACTTC. Its translation is CASSYGRGPYEQYF.